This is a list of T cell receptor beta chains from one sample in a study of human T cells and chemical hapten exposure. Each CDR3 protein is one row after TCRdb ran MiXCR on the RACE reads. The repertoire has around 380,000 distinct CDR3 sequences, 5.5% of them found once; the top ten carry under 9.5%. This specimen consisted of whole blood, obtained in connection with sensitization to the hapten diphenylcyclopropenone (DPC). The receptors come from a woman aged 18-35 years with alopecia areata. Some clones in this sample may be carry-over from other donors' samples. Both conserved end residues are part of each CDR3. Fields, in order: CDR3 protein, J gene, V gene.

CASSRTGENTGELFF,TRBJ2-2,TRBV4-1
CASSPGPGTIKNIQYF,TRBJ2-4,TRBV27
CSVSGGGPGGPGELFF,TRBJ2-2,TRBV29-1
CASSLDQIWEGQFF,TRBJ2-1,TRBV11-2
CASSSRQGVVTDTQYF,TRBJ2-3,TRBV7-9
CASSSFHSSVETQYF,TRBJ2-5,TRBV5-1
CASGFSGGTDTQYF,TRBJ2-3,TRBV12-5
CAIKGYNTEAFF,TRBJ1-1,TRBV10-3
CSAAPGQGASEAFF,TRBJ1-1,TRBV20-1
CASQTSYSSYEQYF,TRBJ2-7,TRBV2
CASRGPRTEAFF,TRBJ1-1,TRBV3-1
CASSLFGLAGGYRSTDTQYF,TRBJ2-3,TRBV27
CASSVRTGEGQPQHF,TRBJ1-5,TRBV7-2
CASSLWANYEQYF,TRBJ2-7,TRBV27
CASSPDGWKTDTQYF,TRBJ2-3,TRBV12-3/TRBV12-4
CSVSGTSSTDTQYF,TRBJ2-3,TRBV29-1
CASGPGVETQYF,TRBJ2-5,TRBV6-5